Following are 22 T cell receptor beta chains from one sample sequenced in a study of identifying expanded T cells in peripheral blood. TCRdb's table, derived via immunoSEQ multiplex PCR, lists solely in-frame clones and lacks some. The sample includes 100,000 to 150,000 clones, around 84% of them seen just once. Specimen: blood. These receptors were taken from a person between 18 and 75 years old in good health.

The chain joins TRBV27 to TRBJ1-4; TRBD1 is a possible D gene (5 bases). Per germline, CDR1 MNHEY and CDR2 SMNVEV (reference sequence). V gave up 6 bases and J gave up 4 bases, with 6 bases separating them. The CDR3 runs 12 residues. The CDR3 DNA sequence: TGTGCCAGCAGACAGGTTAATGAAAAACTGTTTTTT. This encodes CASRQVNEKLFF. Full variable domain (outside the CDR3, taken from reference TRBV27 and TRBJ1-4): EAQVTQNPRYLITVTGKKLTVTCSQNMNHEYMSWYRQDPGLGLRQIYYSMNVEVTDKGDVPEGYKVSRKEKRNFPLILESPSPNQTSLYFCASRQVNEKLFFGSGTQLSVL.

The chain couples TRBV5-5 to TRBJ2-2, with 8 positions matching TRBD1. The ends lost 5 bases at V and 7 bases at J; junction bases unmatched: 13. Germline V gene data show CDR1 as SGHKS and CDR2 as YYEKEE (reference sequence). This CDR3 has 16 amino acids. The CDR3 protein is CASRSGGNEYSGELFF. The CDR3 nucleotides are TGTGCCAGCAGGTCAGGGGGCAACGAATATAGCGGGGAGCTGTTTTTT.

V gene TRBV6-5 combines with J gene TRBJ2-3, with 9 bases fitting TRBD1. The CDR3 consists of 15 residues. The J segment lost 6 bases and the V segment lost 4 bases, leaving 8 bases of the junction unmatched. Germline values: CDR1 MNHEY, CDR2 SVGAGI. CDR3 sequence: CASSLQGARGDTQYF. In DNA, the CDR3 is TGTGCCAGCAGTTTACAGGGGGCACGGGGGGATACGCAGTATTTT.

This chain links TRBV27 with TRBJ1-5; D remains ambiguous. The CDR3 sequence is 14 residues long. V lost 2 bases to trimming and J lost 0 bases, with 5 bases between them. Looked up from germline, CDR1 is MNHEY and CDR2 is SMNVEV (reference sequence). In DNA form, the CDR3 reads TGTGCCAGCAGTTTAAAGAGTAGCAATCAGCCCCAGCATTTT. It specifies CASSLKSSNQPQHF.

This sequence joins TRBV6-5 and TRBJ2-7; 8 positions match TRBD2. Trimming took 4 bases from V and 3 from J; bases not matched to a gene: 8. The CDR3 is 15 residues long. CDR1 is MNHEY, CDR2 SVGAGI, per germline. The CDR3 DNA sequence: TGTGCCAGCAGTTCGTTAAGCGGGGGCTTCTACGAGCAGTACTTC. This encodes CASSSLSGGFYEQYF.

This chain joins TRBV19 and TRBJ1-1; possible D gene TRBD1, 5 bases. The CDR3 runs 15 residues. Germline CDR1 reads LNHDA; CDR2 reads SQIVND (reference sequence). Trimming pared 7 bases from V and 1 base from J, leaving 16 bases between. CDR3 DNA: TGTGCCAGTATAAGGAACAGGCGGGGGAACACTGAAGCTTTCTTT. It is translated as CASIRNRRGNTEAFF.

This clone was picked up one time. The rearrangement links TRBV4-1 to TRBJ1-4; the D is unclear. CDR1 is MGHRA and CDR2 is YSYEKL in the germline V gene. The V gene lost 4 bases and the J gene lost 8 bases, with 20 bases spanning the gap. This CDR3 contains 16 residues. The CDR3 reads CASSPQNGRTGEKLFF. As DNA, the CDR3 is TGCGCCAGCAGCCCACAGAACGGAAGGACGGGGGAAAAACTGTTTTTT.

This clone was picked up one time. The chain has TRBV27 and TRBJ2-3; 10 bases are shared with TRBD2. Germline-derived CDR1 and CDR2 are MNHEY and SMNVEV (reference sequence). The ends lost 6 bases at V and 4 bases at J; junction bases unmatched: 4. The CDR3 is made up of 14 amino acids. Written as DNA, the CDR3 is TGTGCCAGCAGAGTAGCGGGGGGCGCAGATACGCAGTATTTT. Translation gives CASRVAGGADTQYF.

This clone was counted only a few times. The V and J genes are TRBV18 and TRBJ1-1; no firm D call. The V end was cut by 7 bases, the J end by 0 bases, with 15 bases between. This CDR3 has 15 amino acids. Looked up from germline, CDR1 is KGHSH and CDR2 is LQKENI. Here the CDR3 DNA reads TGTGCCAGCTACTACACCGGGCCCATGAACACTGAAGCTTTCTTT. Translation: CASYYTGPMNTEAFF.

The chain links TRBV9 to TRBJ2-3; a weak D match, TRBD2 (5 bases). V dropped 1 base and J dropped 2 bases, with 20 bases sitting between them. CDR3 length: 18 amino acids. Germline V gene sequence: CDR1 SGDLS, CDR2 YYNGEE. CDR3 region: CASSVMTTTEVYTDTQYF. DNA for the CDR3: TGTGCCAGCAGCGTAATGACAACTACGGAGGTTTACACAGATACGCAGTATTTT.

This chain uses TRBV25-1 with TRBJ1-1; TRBD1 might be the D (6 bases). The germline CDR1 and CDR2 sequences are MGHDK and SYGVNS. This CDR3 is built from 14 residues. Trimming cost V 6 bases and J 8 bases, with 19 bases left between them. Here the CDR3 DNA reads TGTGCCAGCAGAGCGACAGGTCCCCAAACCGAAGCTTTCTTT. Translated, it gives CASRATGPQTEAFF.

This chain uses TRBV6-5 with TRBJ2-3; tentative D call: TRBD2 (5 bases). CDR1 and CDR2 from the germline V gene are MNHEY and SVGAGI. Trimming removed 5 bases from V and 4 bases from J, with 13 bases in between. The CDR3 has 14 amino acids. CDR3 nucleotides: TGTGCCAGCAGTCCAACTAGACTCTCAGATACGCAGTATTTT. Encoded protein: CASSPTRLSDTQYF.

The rearrangement links TRBV7-9 to TRBJ1-1; unclear D gene. From germline, CDR1 is SEHNR and CDR2 FQNEAQ (reference sequence). The V gene lost 5 bases and the J gene lost 4 bases, with 11 bases spanning the gap. This CDR3 comprises 13 residues. CDR3 sequence reads: CASSEHGSTEAFF. CDR3 coding DNA: TGTGCCAGCAGCGAACACGGATCCACTGAAGCTTTCTTT.

The chain carries TRBV19 and TRBJ2-4; 9 nucleotides align to TRBD1. The CDR3 is 14 amino acids. V was pared by 1 base and J by 8 bases, with 3 bases of the junction left unmatched. Germline values: CDR1 LNHDA, CDR2 SQIVND (reference sequence). CDR3 region: CASSIAGQGDIQYF. The CDR3 DNA reads TGTGCCAGTAGTATAGCGGGACAGGGAGACATTCAGTACTTC.

The V and J genes are TRBV7-3 and TRBJ2-1; D unresolved. This CDR3 contains 11 residues. Trimming removed 2 bases at V and 8 bases at J, with 4 bases between. Germline CDR1 reads SGHTA; CDR2 reads FQGTGA. CDR3 residues: CASSLGDEQFF. The CDR3 DNA reads TGTGCCAGCAGCTTAGGGGATGAGCAGTTCTTC.

The chain couples TRBV2 to TRBJ2-1; TRBD1 aligns across 11 bases. The V gene end was trimmed by 6 bases and the J gene end by 3 bases; junction bases not matched to a gene: 7. The CDR3 contains 16 residues. Per germline, CDR1 SNHLY and CDR2 FYNNEI. CDR3 coding DNA: TGTGCCAGCAGGGCGGGGGACAGGGGGAACTACAATGAGCAGTTCTTC. Translating it yields CASRAGDRGNYNEQFF.

DNA of the CDR3: TGTGCCAGCAGCCTCGCCAGGGGAACAGATACGCAGTATTTT. Translated, it gives CASSLARGTDTQYF. V gene TRBV6-5 combines with J gene TRBJ2-3; TRBD1 is a possible D gene (6 bases). Germline V gene data show CDR1 as MNHEY and CDR2 as SVGAGI. This CDR3 has 14 amino acids. V was cut by 6 bases and J by 3 bases, with 13 bases left in between.

The gene calls are TRBV5-6 and TRBJ1-1; D might be TRBD1 (6 bases). This CDR3 region has 16 residues. Trimming took off 0 bases at V and 7 bases at J, with 19 bases between the two ends. Germline V CDR1 and CDR2: SGHDT, YYEEEE. The CDR3 nucleotides read TGTGCCAGCAGCTTGGATCAGGGGAGGATACGAAATGAAGCTTTCTTT. It yields the protein CASSLDQGRIRNEAFF.

This chain joins TRBV7-8 and TRBJ1-6; tentatively, D is TRBD1 (5 bases). The CDR3 consists of 15 residues. Trimming removed 5 bases from V and 6 bases from J, with 14 bases in between. Looked up from germline, CDR1 is SGHVS and CDR2 is FQNEAQ. The CDR3: CASSMTVPRNSPLHF. The CDR3 DNA reads as TGTGCCAGCAGCATGACAGTCCCACGTAATTCACCCCTCCACTTT.

The chain links TRBV27 to TRBJ2-5; D is uncertain. Looked up from germline, CDR1 is MNHEY and CDR2 is SMNVEV (reference sequence). This CDR3 is 13 amino acids long. Trimming cost V 6 bases and J 1 base, with 9 bases left between them. The CDR3 DNA reads as TGTGCCAGCAGACGAAGGGCCCAAGAGACCCAGTACTTC. Protein: CASRRRAQETQYF.

This chain's CDR3 is CASSLRQGVSEAFF. DNA for the CDR3: TGTGCCAGCAGCTTGAGACAGGGGGTTTCTGAAGCTTTCTTT. The rearrangement uses TRBV7-9 and TRBJ1-1, with 9 bases identical to TRBD1. The trim removed 3 bases at V and 6 bases at J, leaving 5 bases unmatched. This CDR3 is built from 14 residues. Germline-derived CDR1 and CDR2 are SEHNR and FQNEAQ (reference sequence). Full variable domain (missing parts from reference TRBV7-9 and TRBJ1-1): DTGVSQNPRHKITKRGQNVTFRCDPISEHNRLYWYRQTLGQGPEFLTYFQNEAQLEKSRLLSDRFSAERPKGSFSTLEIQRTEQGDSAMYLCASSLRQGVSEAFFGQGTRLTVV.

A few counts support this clone. The germline gene is not matched at one end of the junction; a read error may be the cause. The V and J genes are TRBV7-2 and TRBJ2-2; 9 bases map to TRBD1. CDR1 SGHTA and CDR2 FQGNSA come from the germline V gene. This CDR3 region has 15 residues. Here the CDR3 reads CASSFGTGNIGELFF. CDR3 DNA: TGTGCCAGCAGCTTCGGGACAGGGAACATCGGGGAGCTGTTTTTT.